These 23 T cell receptor beta chains were sequenced from one sample in a study of blood T cell repertoires in COVID-19. Here immunoSEQ multiplex PCR was the method, and the copy in TCRdb shows in-frame clones only, minus some. The repertoire holds nearly 110,000 clones, with about three quarters as singletons. The sample was peripheral blood. These receptors were obtained from a man in his 70s with acute or convalescent COVID-19.

This chain uses TRBV4-3 with TRBJ2-3, with 8 bases identical to TRBD2. The CDR3 consists of 16 residues. Losses at the gene ends were 0 bases for V and 2 bases for J; bases not matched to a gene: 4. In germline, CDR1 is LGHNA, CDR2 YSLEER. CDR3: CASSQEGAGDTDTQYF. In DNA, the CDR3 is TGCGCCAGCAGCCAAGAAGGAGCGGGGGACACAGATACGCAGTATTTT.

In this sample, this clone turned up a few times. The rearrangement joins TRBV11-3 to TRBJ2-7; 9 bases agree with TRBD1. The CDR3 spans 13 residues. Trimming took 8 bases from V and 6 from J; bases not matched to a gene: 8. The germline V gene has CDR1 SGHNT and CDR2 YENEEA. CDR3 in DNA: TGTGCCAGCGGACAGGGGATAAGTTCCGAGCAGTACTTC. It codes for CASGQGISSEQYF.

This clone was seen once. The V call is TRBV25-1, the J call TRBJ2-2; 7 positions match TRBD2. J lost 9 bases, V lost 3 bases, and 7 bases had no gene match. The CDR3 has 14 amino acids. Germline assignment: CDR1 MGHDK and CDR2 SYGVNS. The CDR3 sequence: CASSDWGGRRELFF. In DNA, the CDR3 is TGTGCCAGCAGTGATTGGGGGGGTAGAAGGGAGCTGTTTTTT.

The J gene is TRBJ1-3, the V gene TRBV5-6; D is possibly TRBD1 (5 bases). Deletions cut 2 bases from V and 2 bases from J, with 11 bases between. CDR1 and CDR2 from the germline V gene are SGHDT and YYEEEE. This CDR3 is 15 amino acids long. The CDR3 spells CASSFLQGTGNTIYF. The CDR3 coding sequence is TGTGCCAGCAGCTTTCTGCAGGGAACTGGAAACACCATATATTTT.

The J gene is TRBJ2-6, the V gene TRBV7-2; no reliable D call. V was pared by 5 bases and J by 0 bases, with 14 bases between. Germline loops: CDR1 SGHTA, CDR2 FQGNSA. The CDR3 spans 17 residues. Here the CDR3 reads CASSVSFVLSGANVLTF. CDR3 in DNA: TGTGCCAGCAGCGTTTCCTTCGTTCTCTCTGGGGCCAACGTCCTGACTTTC.

The CDR3 nucleotides are TGTGCCAGCAGCAGGGGCGGGACAGCCCAAGAGACCCAGTACTTC. It translates to CASSRGGTAQETQYF. The chain has TRBV7-9 and TRBJ2-5, with a possible D match to TRBD1 (7 bases). V was cut by 5 bases and J by 1 base, with 14 bases left in between. Germline V lookup: CDR1 SEHNR, CDR2 FQNEAQ (reference sequence). This CDR3 region has 15 residues. The full variable domain, in which reference TRBV7-9 and TRBJ2-5 provide the parts outside the CDR3, is DTGVSQNPRHKITKRGQNVTFRCDPISEHNRLYWYRQTLGQGPEFLTYFQNEAQLEKSRLLSDRFSAERPKGSFSTLEIQRTEQGDSAMYLCASSRGGTAQETQYFGPGTRLLVL.

This clone was detected a few times. The rearrangement links TRBV6-2 or TRBV6-3 to TRBJ1-1; D gene unclear. Germline values: CDR1 MNHEY, CDR2 SVGEGT. Trimming removed 5 bases from V and 4 bases from J, with 14 bases in between. This CDR3 spans 14 amino acids. CDR3 sequence: CASSPVGLSTEAFF. CDR3 DNA: TGTGCCAGCAGTCCAGTGGGCTTAAGCACTGAAGCTTTCTTT.

This clone came up once. The CDR3 DNA follows: TGTGCCAGCAGCCCGGTGGGCGGGGGTAGCACAGATACGCAGTATTTT. This sequence encodes CASSPVGGGSTDTQYF. The genes are TRBV11-2 and TRBJ2-3, with 7 bases lining up with TRBD2. V was clipped by 5 bases and J by 0 bases; unmatched bases: 8. CDR1 and CDR2 (germline): SGHAT, FQNNGV. This CDR3 region has 16 residues.

The chain employs TRBV18 and TRBJ1-1; D may be TRBD1 (6 bases). The length of the CDR3 is 14 residues. Between the trimmed V and J ends, which lost 6 bases and 5 bases, there was a span of 16 bases. In germline, CDR1 is KGHSH, CDR2 LQKENI. CDR3 nucleotides: TGTGCCAGCTCGCCGCAACAGGGAGATACTGAAGCTTTCTTT. It specifies CASSPQQGDTEAFF.

The chain joins TRBV25-1 to TRBJ2-7; D gene ambiguous. CDR3 size: 14 residues. The germline V and J ends were trimmed by 6 bases and 8 bases, with 20 bases remaining between them. The germline gives CDR1 MGHDK, CDR2 SYGVNS. Written as DNA, the CDR3 is TGTGCCAGCAGCTCAGGTAGTCTGGTCGGTCAGCAGTACTTC. As protein: CASSSGSLVGQQYF.

The chain employs TRBV15 and TRBJ1-2, with D possibly being TRBD1 (5 bases). Germline V gene sequence: CDR1 LNHNV, CDR2 YYDKDF (reference sequence). Trimming removed 1 base from V and 4 bases from J, with 16 bases in between. This CDR3 has 16 residues. DNA for the CDR3: TGTGCCACCAGCAGAGCGGGGGTCGGGGGGGGCTATGGCTACACCTTC. Translated, it gives CATSRAGVGGGYGYTF.

As DNA, the CDR3 is TGTGCCAGCAATGAGCGGGGGCCTCGCACAGATACGCAGTATTTT. It is translated as CASNERGPRTDTQYF. The chain combines TRBV2 with TRBJ2-3, with 8 nucleotides matching TRBD2. The CDR3 runs to 15 residues. J gave up 1 base and V 7 bases, and 7 bases lay outside the gene matches. Germline values: CDR1 SNHLY, CDR2 FYNNEI.

V and J are TRBV11-1 and TRBJ2-7; 10 nucleotides match TRBD1. This CDR3 region has 15 residues. V dropped 6 bases and J dropped 5; count of bases not matched to a gene: 10. Germline V gene lookup returns CDR1 SGHAT and CDR2 FQDESV (reference sequence). In DNA form, the CDR3 reads TGTGCCAGCAGATTGAAGACAGGGGGCTACGACGAGCAGTACTTC. Its translation: CASRLKTGGYDEQYF.

The chain joins TRBV3-1 (or the pseudogene TRBV3-2) to TRBJ1-2; 7 bases fit TRBD1. Germline CDR1 is LGHDT and CDR2 is YNNKEL (reference sequence). V dropped 1 base and J dropped 8; count of bases not matched to a gene: 7. The CDR3 spans 14 residues. The CDR3 DNA reads as TGTGCCAGCAGCCAAGTGGAGGGGGCGCGGGGCTACACCTTC. It specifies CASSQVEGARGYTF.

The chain joins TRBV7-2 to TRBJ2-7; TRBD1 is a possible D gene (6 bases). V was pared by 6 bases and J by 0 bases, with 9 bases between. Germline CDR1 SGHTA, CDR2 FQGNSA. The CDR3 has 13 residues. The CDR3 loop reads CASRGASSYEQYF. DNA of the CDR3: TGTGCCAGCAGGGGGGCGAGCTCCTACGAGCAGTACTTC.

This sequence joins TRBV27 and TRBJ1-3; no definite D call. CDR1 and CDR2 (germline): MNHEY, SMNVEV (reference sequence). Trimming removed 2 bases at V and 6 bases at J, with 20 bases between. This CDR3 is 17 amino acids long. The CDR3: CASSLEEGTHIQNTIYF. The DNA of the CDR3 is TGTGCCAGCAGTTTAGAGGAGGGAACCCATATCCAAAACACCATATATTTT.

CDR3 region: CASRTQGAVEDNEQFF. The CDR3 nucleotides are TGTGCCAGCAGAACCCAAGGCGCGGTAGAGGACAATGAGCAGTTCTTC. The chain employs TRBV6-6 and TRBJ2-1; D is unresolved. Germline CDR1 is MNHNY and CDR2 is SVGAGI (reference sequence). CDR3 length: 16 amino acids. V was shortened by 6 bases and J by 5 bases, with 20 bases between the two germline ends.

This clone was found a few times. J is TRBJ1-6 and V is TRBV6-5; D gene ambiguous. Trimming pared 6 bases from V and 0 bases from J, leaving 9 bases between. The CDR3 totals 15 residues. Germline assignment: CDR1 MNHEY and CDR2 SVGAGI. CDR3 in DNA: TGTGCCAGCAGGTACAGAGGCTCCTATAATTCACCCCTCCACTTT. Amino acid sequence: CASRYRGSYNSPLHF.

V gene TRBV6-5 combines with J gene TRBJ2-3, with TRBD2 matching 9 bases. The CDR3 totals 16 residues. Germline loops: CDR1 MNHEY, CDR2 SVGAGI. Losses at the gene ends were 2 bases for V and 4 bases for J; bases not matched to a gene: 7. DNA for the CDR3: TGTGCCAGCAGTTACGGCGCGGGGGGGCCGTCAGATACGCAGTATTTT. Protein product: CASSYGAGGPSDTQYF.

The rearrangement uses TRBV27 and TRBJ2-3; D unclear. This CDR3 has 11 amino acids. Germline lookup yields CDR1 MNHEY and CDR2 SMNVEV (reference sequence). Trimming cost V 6 bases and J 5 bases, with 6 bases left between them. The CDR3 is CASRKLDTQYF. The CDR3 DNA reads TGTGCCAGCAGGAAACTAGATACGCAGTATTTT.

This chain uses TRBV2 with TRBJ2-1, with 15 bases that match TRBD2. The CDR3 contains 17 residues. V gave up 5 bases and J gave up 9 bases; unmatched junction bases: 11. Germline CDR1 SNHLY, CDR2 FYNNEI. The CDR3 DNA sequence: TGTGCCAGCAGTCCTTGGACTAGCGGGGGGGCCTATGGTGAGCAGTTCTTC. It encodes CASSPWTSGGAYGEQFF.

The genes are TRBV5-1 and TRBJ2-3; D perhaps matches TRBD1 (6 bases). V lost 2 bases, J lost 4 bases, and 11 bases lay in between. The CDR3 totals 14 residues. Germline V gene data show CDR1 as SGHRS and CDR2 as YFSETQ. This chain's CDR3 is CASSFSTGSDTQYF. CDR3 nucleotide sequence: TGCGCCAGCAGCTTCTCCACAGGGTCAGATACGCAGTATTTT.

The CDR3 DNA is TGTGCCAGCAGCTTAGCCGACAGGGTCTTAACCGGAAACACCATATATTTT. It encodes CASSLADRVLTGNTIYF. The chain is built from TRBV7-9 and TRBJ1-3, with 7 bases fitting TRBD1. Germline V gene lookup returns CDR1 SEHNR and CDR2 FQNEAQ (reference sequence). CDR3 size: 17 residues. Trimming removed 0 bases from V and 4 bases from J; junction bases left unmatched: 9.